Shown below are 3 T cell receptor beta chains from a single sample sequenced in a study of molecular identifiers for immune sequencing clone quantification. TCRdb called the PCR reads again in MiXCR, with one record for every CDR3 protein. The repertoire consists of a few hundred thousand distinct CDR3 sequences, with over 20% occurring once and the leading ten covering 0.7% to 1%. Sequenced: naive CD8+ T cells from blood, with Jurkat cell RNA spiked in. Specified subset: FACS-sorted CD8+CD4-CCR7+CD45RA+ naive T cells. These receptor sequences come from a human donor in good health. Some libraries in this study had Jurkat cell RNA spiked in.

This clonotype was seen more than once but under ten times. The chain is built from TRBV6-5 and TRBJ2-5; TRBD2 aligns across 7 bases. J was trimmed by 3 bases and V by 1 base; bases with no gene match: 5. The CDR3 has 15 residues. Germline lookup yields CDR1 MNHEY and CDR2 SVGAGI. The CDR3 nucleotides are TGTGCCAGCAGTTACTTGACTAGCCGAGAAGAGACCCAGTACTTC. It translates to CASSYLTSREETQYF.

The V call is TRBV25-1, the J call TRBJ1-1; D not certain. Germline V CDR1 and CDR2: MGHDK, SYGVNS. V lost 3 bases, J lost 3 bases, and 5 bases lay in between. This CDR3 comprises 12 residues. The CDR3 sequence is CASSDGHTEAFF. CDR3 DNA: TGTGCCAGCAGTGATGGCCACACTGAAGCTTTCTTT.

The CDR3 sequence: CASSYWSGGTYEQYF. The CDR3 coding sequence is TGTGCCAGCAGTTACTGGAGCGGAGGTACCTACGAGCAGTACTTC. The chain joins TRBV6-5 to TRBJ2-7; D possibly corresponds to TRBD2 (5 bases). This CDR3 contains 15 residues. V was clipped by 1 base and J by 2 bases, with 12 bases between them. CDR1 is MNHEY, CDR2 SVGAGI, per germline.